The 3 T cell receptor beta chains reported below all come from one sample, sequenced in a study of T cell responses to AZD1222 COVID-19 vaccine. Sequencing was performed with immunoSEQ multiplex PCR; in TCRdb, only in-frame clones are kept and a portion is missing. The profile covers some 150,000 clones, with roughly 87% appearing a single time and approximately 5.6% taken by the ten largest. The sequencing here drew on peripheral blood, taken 28 days after the second dose of the MenACWY control vaccine. Receptor source: an adult who received the MenACWY meningococcal vaccine as a control.

This clone was seen just once. This chain links TRBV11-2 with TRBJ2-5; either TRBD1 or TRBD2 may supply D (5 bases each). The germline V gene has CDR1 SGHAT and CDR2 FQNNGV. The CDR3 is 13 amino acids. V lost 4 bases, J lost 1 base, and 7 bases lay in between. CDR3 sequence reads: CASSSGAQETQYF. The CDR3 DNA sequence: TGTGCCAGCAGCTCCGGGGCCCAAGAGACCCAGTACTTC.

This clone showed up just once. The V call is TRBV2, the J call TRBJ2-2; D possibly corresponds to TRBD1 (5 bases). In germline, CDR1 is SNHLY, CDR2 FYNNEI. CDR3 length: 13 residues. The germline V and J ends were trimmed by 6 bases and 5 bases, with 10 bases remaining between them. CDR3 DNA sequence: TGTGCCAGCAGGGGGCAAAGAACCGGGGAGCTGTTTTTT. Protein product: CASRGQRTGELFF.

V and J are TRBV12-5 and TRBJ2-3; D is possibly TRBD1 (6 bases). The CDR3 is 18 residues long. The germline CDR1 and CDR2 sequences are LGHNT and FRNRAP. V lost 3 bases and J 7 bases, leaving 26 bases between the germline ends. The CDR3 nucleotides read TGTGCTAGTGGTTTCGCATTTGGTACAGGGAGCGGATGGAATACGCAGTATTTT. It encodes CASGFAFGTGSGWNTQYF.